The sample holds one count of the clone carrying this TCR beta chain. What it binds is not known. These data belong to a study of a mutant IDH1 vaccine in newly diagnosed glioma. Across the whole study: Treated patients, averaging around 40 years, were 62.5% male and roughly 38% female. In the visit schedule, V12 fell in week 35, while V13 fell in week 47.

Here immunoSEQ multiplex PCR was the method, and the copy in TCRdb shows in-frame clones only, minus some. The table has 25,000 to 40,000 clones, roughly 87% seen once. Germline values: CDR1 SEHNR, CDR2 FQNEAQ (reference sequence). The ends lost 5 bases at V and 1 base at J; junction bases unmatched: 8. The CDR3 contains 17 residues. Stated time point: week 47, end of study. Alongside topical imiquimod, each dose of vaccine comprised 300 ug of mutant IDH1 20-mer peptide. This sequence originates from a man aged 40-49 years with glioma. The rearrangement uses TRBV7-9 and TRBJ1-4; 9 bases align to TRBD1. Sequencing was performed on PBMCs, taken from a glioma patient whose treatment included an IDH1 peptide vaccine. The CDR3: CASSAGQGFRTNEKLFF. The CDR3 nucleotides read TGTGCCAGCAGCGCGGGACAGGGTTTCAGAACTAATGAAAAACTGTTTTTT.